This TCR beta chain was found in a study of human T cells and chemical hapten exposure. Turning to the study itself: The variation in per-sample TCR yields arose mainly from small differences in pooled library volumes.

Time point indicated: healthy volunteer bleed at 6 weeks. The total RNA was obtained from whole blood that was not fractionated. In the original workflow: Sample TCR totals centred on a median of approximately 96,000, ranging about 20,000 to 750,000. TCRdb re-analysed the RACE reads in MiXCR, keeping a single row per CDR3 protein. V and J calls and clone size were set by TCRdb, not the authors. This table has some 81,000 distinct CDR3 sequences, 8.6% appearing once. This clonotype was recorded a few times. Sequenced input: whole blood. This TCR was sampled from a female donor in good health. Some clones in this sample may be carry-over from other donors' samples.

The CDR3 DNA reads TGTGCCAGCACCGTTGGGGTTAGCAATCAGCCCCAGCATTTT. This sequence encodes CASTVGVSNQPQHF. This chain links TRBV6-2 or TRBV6-3 with TRBJ1-5; no clear D. The V end lost 7 bases, the J end lost 0 bases, and 10 bases lay between the germline ends. The length of the CDR3 is 14 residues. In germline, CDR1 is MNHEY, CDR2 SVGEGT.